Sequencing of this T cell receptor beta chain was carried out in a study of cytomegalovirus exposure and HLA in healthy donors. Germline values: CDR1 MNHEY, CDR2 SMNVEV (reference sequence). With V trimmed by 5 bases and J by 2 bases, 12 bases remained unmatched. The CDR3 contains 16 residues. The PCR contained 60 Vbeta and 13 Jbeta primers. Sequencing was performed with immunoSEQ multiplex PCR; in TCRdb, only in-frame clones are kept and a portion is missing. The sample lists around 170,000 clones, 80% occurring once. The rearrangement uses TRBV27 and TRBJ2-7, with TRBD1 matching 7 bases. Sequencing was carried out using PBMCs. This sequence originates from a girl aged 5-17 years in good health and CMV-seropositive. CDR3 in DNA: TGTGCCAGCAGTGCCTATACCGGGACAGACCCCTACGAGCAGTACTTC. It specifies CASSAYTGTDPYEQYF.